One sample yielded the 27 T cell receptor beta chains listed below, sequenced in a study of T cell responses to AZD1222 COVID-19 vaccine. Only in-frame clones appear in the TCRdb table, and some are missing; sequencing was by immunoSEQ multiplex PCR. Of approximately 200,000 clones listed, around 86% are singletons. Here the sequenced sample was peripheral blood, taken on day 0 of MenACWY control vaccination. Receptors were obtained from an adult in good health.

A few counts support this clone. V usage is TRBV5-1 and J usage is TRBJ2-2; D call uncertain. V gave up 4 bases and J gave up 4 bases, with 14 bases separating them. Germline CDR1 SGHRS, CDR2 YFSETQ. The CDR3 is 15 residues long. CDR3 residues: CASSQLESGTGELFF. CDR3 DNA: TGCGCCAGCAGCCAGTTGGAGAGTGGCACCGGGGAGCTGTTTTTT.

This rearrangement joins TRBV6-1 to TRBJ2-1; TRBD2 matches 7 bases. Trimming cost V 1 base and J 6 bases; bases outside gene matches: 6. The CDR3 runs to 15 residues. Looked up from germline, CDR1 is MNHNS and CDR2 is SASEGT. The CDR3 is CASSEGGSPSNEQFF. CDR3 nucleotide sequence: TGTGCCAGCAGTGAAGGCGGGAGTCCCTCCAATGAGCAGTTCTTC.

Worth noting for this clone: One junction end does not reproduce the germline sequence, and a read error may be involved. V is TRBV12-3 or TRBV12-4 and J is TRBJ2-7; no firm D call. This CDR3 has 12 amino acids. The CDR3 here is CASRTSGRRVDF. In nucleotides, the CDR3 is TGTGCCAGCAGAACTTCAGGACGCCGTGTCGACTTC.

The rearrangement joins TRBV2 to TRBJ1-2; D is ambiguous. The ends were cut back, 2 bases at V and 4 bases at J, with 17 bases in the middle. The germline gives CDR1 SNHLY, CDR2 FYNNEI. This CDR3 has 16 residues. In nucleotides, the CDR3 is TGTGCCAGCAGTGAATCCTTGGCGTACACCCGCTATGGCTACACCTTC. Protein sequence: CASSESLAYTRYGYTF.

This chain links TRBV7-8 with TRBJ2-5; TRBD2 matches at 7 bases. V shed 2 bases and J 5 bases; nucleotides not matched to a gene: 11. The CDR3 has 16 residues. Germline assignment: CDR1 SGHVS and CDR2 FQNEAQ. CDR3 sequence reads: CASSLWASGGAETQYF. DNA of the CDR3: TGTGCCAGCAGCTTATGGGCTAGCGGAGGGGCGGAGACCCAGTACTTC.

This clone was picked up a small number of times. The CDR3 loop is CASSEFEGQPQHF. DNA for the CDR3: TGTGCCAGCAGTGAGTTTGAAGGACAGCCCCAGCATTTT. The genes are TRBV2 and TRBJ1-5; no clear D. The V end was cut by 3 bases, the J end by 7 bases, with 10 bases between. The CDR3 extends over 13 amino acids. Germline CDR1 and CDR2: SNHLY and FYNNEI.

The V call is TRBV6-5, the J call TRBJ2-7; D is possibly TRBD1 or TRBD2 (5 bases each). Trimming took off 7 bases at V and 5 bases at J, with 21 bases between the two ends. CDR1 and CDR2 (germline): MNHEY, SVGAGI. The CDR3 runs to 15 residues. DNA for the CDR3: TGTGCCAGCATAGGTAAGGGACCGACGTCCCACGAGCAGTACTTC. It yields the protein CASIGKGPTSHEQYF.

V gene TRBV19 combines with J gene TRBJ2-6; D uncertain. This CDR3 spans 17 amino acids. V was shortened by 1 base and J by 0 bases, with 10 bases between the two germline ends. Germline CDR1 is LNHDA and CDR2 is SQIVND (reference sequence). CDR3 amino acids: CASSIVTASSGANVLTF. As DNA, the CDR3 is TGTGCCAGTAGTATAGTCACAGCCAGCTCTGGGGCCAACGTCCTGACTTTC.

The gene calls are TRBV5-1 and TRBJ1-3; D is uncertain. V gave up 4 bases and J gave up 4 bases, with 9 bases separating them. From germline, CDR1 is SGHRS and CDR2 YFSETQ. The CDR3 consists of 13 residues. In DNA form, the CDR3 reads TGCGCCAGCAGCCTCCCGGGCGGAAACACCATATATTTT. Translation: CASSLPGGNTIYF. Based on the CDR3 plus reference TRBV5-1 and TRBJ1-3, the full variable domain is KAGVTQTPRYLIKTRGQQVTLSCSPISGHRSVSWYQQTPGQGLQFLFEYFSETQRNKGNFPGRFSGRQFSNSRSEMNVSTLELGDSALYLCASSLPGGNTIYFGEGSWLTVV.

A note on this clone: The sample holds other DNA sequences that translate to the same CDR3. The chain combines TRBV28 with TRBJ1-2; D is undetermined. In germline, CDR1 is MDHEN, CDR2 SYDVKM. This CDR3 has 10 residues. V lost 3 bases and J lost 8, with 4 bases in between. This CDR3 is CASSFNGYTF. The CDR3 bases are TGTGCCAGCAGTTTTAACGGCTACACCTTC.

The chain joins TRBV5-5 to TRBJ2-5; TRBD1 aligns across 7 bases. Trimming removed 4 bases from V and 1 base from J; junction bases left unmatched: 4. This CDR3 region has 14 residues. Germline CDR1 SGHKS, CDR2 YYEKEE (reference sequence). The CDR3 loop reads CASSKTGRQETQYF. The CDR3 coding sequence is TGTGCCAGCAGCAAGACAGGGCGCCAAGAGACCCAGTACTTC.

The CDR3 region is CASRDRAAGANVLTF. In DNA form, the CDR3 reads TGTGCCAGCAGGGACAGAGCTGCTGGGGCCAACGTCCTGACTTTC. The V call is TRBV2, the J call TRBJ2-6, with D possibly TRBD1 on 6 matching bases. V was clipped by 6 bases and J by 2 bases, with 11 bases between them. This CDR3 has 15 residues. Germline CDR1 is SNHLY and CDR2 is FYNNEI. Full variable domain (outside the CDR3, taken from reference TRBV2 and TRBJ2-6): EPEVTQTPSHQVTQMGQEVILRCVPISNHLYFYWYRQILGQKVEFLVSFYNNEISEKSEIFDDQFSVERPDGSNFTLKIRSTKLEDSAMYFCASRDRAAGANVLTFGAGSRLTVL.

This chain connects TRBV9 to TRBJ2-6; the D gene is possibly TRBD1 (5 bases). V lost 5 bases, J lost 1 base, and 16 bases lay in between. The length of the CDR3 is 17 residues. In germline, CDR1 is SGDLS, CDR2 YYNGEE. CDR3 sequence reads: CASRSRQIPSGANVLTF. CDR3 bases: TGTGCCAGCAGATCTCGACAGATACCGTCTGGGGCCAACGTCCTGACTTTC.

This CDR3 is CASSQGILAQISTDTQYF. Written as DNA, the CDR3 is TGCGCCAGCAGCCAAGGAATACTAGCCCAAATTAGCACAGATACGCAGTATTTT. The V and J genes are TRBV4-3 and TRBJ2-3; D possibly corresponds to TRBD2 (6 bases). The CDR3 extends over 18 amino acids. Germline values: CDR1 LGHNA, CDR2 YSLEER. The V gene lost 1 base and the J gene lost 0 bases, with 17 bases spanning the gap.

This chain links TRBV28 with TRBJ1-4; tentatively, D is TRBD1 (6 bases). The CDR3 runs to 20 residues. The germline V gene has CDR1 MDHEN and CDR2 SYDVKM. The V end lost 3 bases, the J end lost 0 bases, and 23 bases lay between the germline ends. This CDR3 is CASSFPRQVGTYSTNEKLFF. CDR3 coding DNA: TGTGCCAGCAGTTTCCCGAGACAGGTCGGAACTTATTCAACTAATGAAAAACTGTTTTTT.

CDR3 coding DNA: TGTGCCAGCAGCGCTTTTGGAAACAATGAGCAGTTCTTC. Translated, it gives CASSAFGNNEQFF. This chain joins TRBV9 and TRBJ2-1; D is ambiguous. The CDR3 sequence is 13 residues long. Trimming pared 3 bases from V and 5 bases from J, leaving 9 bases between. Germline CDR1 and CDR2: SGDLS and YYNGEE.

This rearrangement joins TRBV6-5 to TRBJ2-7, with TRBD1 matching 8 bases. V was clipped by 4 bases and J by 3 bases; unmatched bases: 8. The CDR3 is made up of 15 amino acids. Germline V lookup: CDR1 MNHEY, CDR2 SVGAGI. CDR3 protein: CASSLGQAQFYEQYF. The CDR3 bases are TGTGCCAGCAGTTTGGGACAGGCTCAATTCTACGAGCAGTACTTC.

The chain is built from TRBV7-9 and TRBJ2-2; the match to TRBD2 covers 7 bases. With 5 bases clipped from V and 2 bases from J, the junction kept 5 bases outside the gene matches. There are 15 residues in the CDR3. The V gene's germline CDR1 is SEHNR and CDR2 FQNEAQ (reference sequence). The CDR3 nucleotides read TGTGCCAGCAGCCCCGCGGGGGTTAACACCGGGGAGCTGTTTTTT. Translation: CASSPAGVNTGELFF.

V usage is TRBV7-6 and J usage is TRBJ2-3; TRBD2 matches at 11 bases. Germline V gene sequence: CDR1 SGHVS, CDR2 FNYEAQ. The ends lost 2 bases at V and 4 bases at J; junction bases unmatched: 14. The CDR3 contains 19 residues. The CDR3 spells CASSLRGSLLAGDPDTQYF. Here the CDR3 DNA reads TGTGCCAGCAGCTTAAGGGGTTCCCTACTAGCGGGAGACCCAGATACGCAGTATTTT.

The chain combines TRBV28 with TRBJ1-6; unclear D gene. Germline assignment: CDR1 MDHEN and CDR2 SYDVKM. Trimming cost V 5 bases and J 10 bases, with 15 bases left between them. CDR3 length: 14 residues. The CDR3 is CASSPTRGISPLHF. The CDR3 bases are TGTGCCAGCAGTCCCACCCGGGGAATCTCACCCCTCCACTTT.

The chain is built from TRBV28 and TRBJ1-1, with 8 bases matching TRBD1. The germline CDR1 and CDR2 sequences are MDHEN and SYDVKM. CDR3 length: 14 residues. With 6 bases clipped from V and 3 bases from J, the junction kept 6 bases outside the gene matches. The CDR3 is CASRTGGSHTEAFF. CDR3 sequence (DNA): TGTGCCAGCAGAACAGGGGGGAGTCACACTGAAGCTTTCTTT.

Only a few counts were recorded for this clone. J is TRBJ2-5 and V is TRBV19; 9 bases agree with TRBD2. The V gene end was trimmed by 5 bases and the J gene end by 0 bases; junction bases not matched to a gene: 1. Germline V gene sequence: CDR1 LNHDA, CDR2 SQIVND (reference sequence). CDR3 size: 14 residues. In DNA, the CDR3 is TGTGCCAGTAGTCCTAGCGGGAACCAAGAGACCCAGTACTTC. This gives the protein CASSPSGNQETQYF.

The CDR3 coding sequence is TGCGCCAGCAGCTCAGCGGGGGGGCCTTTCCGAAAGCTTTTATACGAGCAGTACTTC. Its protein is CASSSAGGPFRKLLYEQYF. The chain combines TRBV5-1 with TRBJ2-7; 10 nucleotides align to TRBD2. The germline V gene encodes CDR1 SGHRS and CDR2 YFSETQ. The trim removed 3 bases at V and 4 bases at J, leaving 19 bases unmatched. This CDR3 is built from 19 residues.

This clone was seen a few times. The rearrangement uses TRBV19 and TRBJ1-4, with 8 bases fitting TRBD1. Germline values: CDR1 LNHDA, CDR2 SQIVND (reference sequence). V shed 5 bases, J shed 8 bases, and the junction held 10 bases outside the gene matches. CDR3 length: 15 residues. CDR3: CASSVSGTGREKLFF. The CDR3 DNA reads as TGTGCCAGTAGTGTATCCGGGACAGGCCGGGAAAAACTGTTTTTT.

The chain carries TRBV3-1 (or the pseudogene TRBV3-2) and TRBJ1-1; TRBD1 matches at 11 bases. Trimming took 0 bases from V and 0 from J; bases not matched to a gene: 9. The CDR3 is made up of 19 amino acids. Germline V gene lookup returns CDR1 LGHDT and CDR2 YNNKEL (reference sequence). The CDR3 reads CASSQEWTGGALMNTEAFF. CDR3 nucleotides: TGTGCCAGCAGCCAAGAGTGGACAGGGGGCGCCTTAATGAACACTGAAGCTTTCTTT.

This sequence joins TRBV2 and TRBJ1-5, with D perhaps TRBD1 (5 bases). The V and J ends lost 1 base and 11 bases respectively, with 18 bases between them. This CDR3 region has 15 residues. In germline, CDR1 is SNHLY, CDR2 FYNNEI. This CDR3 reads CASSEGGRALFSQHF. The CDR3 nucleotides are TGTGCCAGCAGTGAAGGCGGCAGGGCCCTATTTTCCCAGCATTTT.

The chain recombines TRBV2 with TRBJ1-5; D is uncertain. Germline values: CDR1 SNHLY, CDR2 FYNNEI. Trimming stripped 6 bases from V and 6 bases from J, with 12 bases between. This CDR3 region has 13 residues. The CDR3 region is CASSDGSVQPQHF. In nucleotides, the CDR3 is TGTGCCAGCAGCGATGGGTCGGTTCAGCCCCAGCATTTT.